These T cell receptor beta chains were read from a single sample in a study of Ad26.COV2.S vaccination and SARS-CoV-2 variants. Sequenced by immunoSEQ multiplex PCR; TCRdb stores in-frame clones only, minus some. The table has about 470,000 clones, less than 95% seen once. Sequencing was performed on peripheral blood, taken in a trial of Ad26.COV2.S vaccine versus placebo. The receptor set was obtained from a person between 18 and 65 years old who received the Ad26.COV2.S COVID-19 vaccine or a placebo. CDR3s include the opening cysteine and the closing phenylalanine or tryptophan. D genes are given only for firm matches. Clone size is shown for a subset of rows, as once, few, many or a class of expanded clone.

D gene: -; V gene: TRBV7-8; J gene: TRBJ1-2; clone size: once; CDR3 protein: CASSLGQAAGYTF; CDR3 DNA: TGTGCCAGCAGCTTAGGACAGGCCGCTGGCTACACCTTC
D gene: -; V gene: TRBV7-2; J gene: TRBJ2-2; clone size: -; CDR3 protein: CASSLAGTGELFF; CDR3 DNA: TGTGCCAGCAGCTTAGCCGGCACCGGGGAGCTGTTTTTT
D gene: TRBD1; V gene: TRBV9; J gene: TRBJ2-2; clone size: -; CDR3 protein: CASSYGQGRRTGELFF; CDR3 DNA: TGTGCCAGCAGCTACGGACAGGGGCGAAGGACCGGGGAGCTGTTTTTT
D gene: -; V gene: TRBV28; J gene: TRBJ1-2; clone size: -; CDR3 protein: CASSGRDSWNYGYTF; CDR3 DNA: TGTGCCAGCAGTGGACGGGATAGTTGGAACTATGGCTACACCTTC
D gene: TRBD2; V gene: TRBV28; J gene: TRBJ2-3; clone size: -; CDR3 protein: CASSSPSSGRGTDTQYF; CDR3 DNA: TGTGCCAGCAGTTCCCCCTCCAGCGGGAGAGGGACAGATACGCAGTATTTT
D gene: -; V gene: TRBV5-5; J gene: TRBJ2-7; clone size: -; CDR3 protein: CASSFWSSSYEQYF; CDR3 DNA: TGTGCCAGCAGCTTCTGGTCCAGCTCCTACGAGCAGTACTTC
D gene: -; V gene: TRBV7-2; J gene: TRBJ2-3; clone size: -; CDR3 protein: CASSLSLARPTDTQYF; CDR3 DNA: TGTGCCAGCAGCTTAAGCCTAGCGCGACCCACAGATACGCAGTATTTT
D gene: -; V gene: TRBV13; J gene: TRBJ2-1; clone size: -; CDR3 protein: CASGLGQQYNEQFF; CDR3 DNA: TGTGCCAGCGGACTCGGACAGCAGTACAATGAGCAGTTCTTC
D gene: TRBD2; V gene: TRBV5-1; J gene: TRBJ2-3; clone size: -; CDR3 protein: CASRRVAGGSGGSTDTQYF; CDR3 DNA: TGCGCCAGCAGAAGAGTAGCGGGAGGCTCGGGGGGTAGCACAGATACGCAGTATTTT
D gene: TRBD1; V gene: TRBV2; J gene: TRBJ2-7; clone size: -; CDR3 protein: CASSGTGGSYEQYF; CDR3 DNA: TGTGCCAGCAGTGGGACAGGGGGGTCCTACGAGCAGTACTTC
D gene: -; V gene: TRBV3-1/TRBV3-2; J gene: TRBJ2-5; clone size: -; CDR3 protein: CASLQGGETQYF; CDR3 DNA: TGTGCCAGCTTGCAGGGGGGAGAGACCCAGTACTTC
D gene: -; V gene: TRBV5-1; J gene: TRBJ1-2; clone size: -; CDR3 protein: CASSFGTGYGYTF; CDR3 DNA: TGCGCCAGCAGCTTCGGGACTGGCTATGGCTACACCTTC
D gene: -; V gene: TRBV29-1; J gene: TRBJ2-5; clone size: -; CDR3 protein: CSVELIRGETQYF; CDR3 DNA: TGCAGCGTTGAGCTCATTCGCGGGGAGACCCAGTACTTC
D gene: -; V gene: TRBV2; J gene: TRBJ1-6; clone size: -; CDR3 protein: CASSEEGYDSPLHF; CDR3 DNA: TGTGCCAGCAGTGAAGAGGGGTACGATTCACCCCTCCACTTT
D gene: -; V gene: TRBV29-1; J gene: TRBJ2-6; clone size: once; CDR3 protein: CSARIRGRQGSGANVLTF; CDR3 DNA: TGCAGCGCCCGGATTAGAGGGAGGCAGGGCTCTGGGGCCAACGTCCTGACTTTC
D gene: -; V gene: TRBV7-8; J gene: TRBJ2-7; clone size: -; CDR3 protein: CASSLELPYEQYF; CDR3 DNA: TGTGCCAGCAGCTTAGAACTCCCCTACGAGCAGTACTTC
D gene: -; V gene: TRBV6-2/TRBV6-3; J gene: TRBJ2-1; clone size: -; CDR3 protein: CASSLPNNEQFF; CDR3 DNA: TGTGCCAGCAGTTTACCAAACAATGAGCAGTTCTTC
D gene: -; V gene: TRBV6-1; J gene: TRBJ2-7; clone size: -; CDR3 protein: CASSEVPGSYEQYF; CDR3 DNA: TGTGCCAGCAGTGAAGTGCCGGGATCCTACGAGCAGTACTTC
D gene: TRBD2; V gene: TRBV10-3; J gene: TRBJ2-1; clone size: -; CDR3 protein: CAIRAGVHNEQFF; CDR3 DNA: TGTGCCATCAGGGCGGGGGTCCACAATGAGCAGTTCTTC
D gene: -; V gene: TRBV10-3; J gene: TRBJ2-3; clone size: -; CDR3 protein: CAISEPRSDTQYF; CDR3 DNA: TGTGCCATCAGTGAGCCTAGGTCCGATACGCAGTATTTT